The 25 T cell receptor beta chains below were found in one sample sequenced in a study of regulatory T cells in long-lasting Graves disease. Time point noted: newly diagnosed GD, antithyroid drugs for less than 3 months. PBMCs were the source of the RNA used for TCR sequencing. iRepertoire HTBI primers and Arm-PCR of CDR3 regions built TCR beta libraries. TCRdb redid the calling of the multiplex PCR reads with MiXCR, one entry per CDR3 protein. The sample shows 200,000 to 250,000 distinct CDR3 sequences, roughly 19% of them seen only once. These data also featured in a second study, about T cells in Graves' hyperthyroidism and ophthalmopathy.

Sequences were derived from peripheral blood mononuclear cells (PBMCs), sampled at new diagnosis, from a patient treated with antithyroid drugs. The receptors here all came from a woman in her thirties with Graves disease.

As to this clonotype: A far larger clone lies a single base away; this is likely a read error. The chain is built from TRBV28 and TRBJ2-7; D not resolved. The CDR3 loop spans 14 amino acids. CDR1 is MDHEN and CDR2 is SYDVKM in the germline V gene. The CDR3 DNA reads as TGTGCCAGCGGTAAACAGCTGGCGGCCTACGGGCAGTACTTC. The encoded protein is CASGKQLAAYGQYF.

This clonotype was detected ten times or more. The rearrangement uses TRBV27 and TRBJ2-1; tentative D call: TRBD2 (5 bases). The CDR3 is 16 residues long. Trimming stripped 3 bases from V and 8 bases from J, with 20 bases between. CDR1 and CDR2 (germline): MNHEY, SMNVEV (reference sequence). CDR3 sequence reads: CASSLLAGMKVHEQFF. The CDR3 DNA follows: TGTGCCAGCAGTTTGCTCGCGGGCATGAAGGTACATGAGCAGTTCTTC.

This clonotype was counted many times. A much larger clone lies a single base off, so this may be a read error. This sequence joins TRBV11-3 and TRBJ2-2, with D perhaps assigned TRBD1 or TRBD2 (5 bases each). From germline, CDR1 is SGHNT and CDR2 YENEEA. The CDR3 is 13 residues long. CDR3 residues: CASSPSRRGEPFF. CDR3 nucleotide sequence: TGTGCCAGCAGCCCTAGTCGGCGAGGGGAGCCGTTTTTT.

V gene TRBV12-3 or TRBV12-4 combines with J gene TRBJ1-6, with D maybe TRBD1 (6 bases). The V end was cut by 5 bases, the J end by 6 bases, with 14 bases between. The length of the CDR3 is 15 residues. This CDR3 is CASSVPDRTNSPLHF. DNA of the CDR3: TGTGCCAGCAGTGTACCGGACAGAACTAATTCACCCCTCCACTTT.

About this clonotype: At one of its ends the junction is not consistent with the germline gene, which may arise from a read error. The chain has TRBV27 and TRBJ1-1, with D tentatively TRBD1 (5 bases). Germline CDR1 reads MNHEY; CDR2 reads SMNVEV (reference sequence). CDR3 size: 13 residues. This CDR3 reads CASSNRGFTEAFF. The CDR3 nucleotides are TGTGCCAGCAGTAATCGGGGCTTTACTGAGGCTTTCTTT.

The V call is TRBV3-1, the J call TRBJ1-1; no clear D. Germline CDR1 is LGHDT and CDR2 is YNNKEL (reference sequence). The CDR3 runs 15 residues. V was cut by 0 bases and J by 5 bases, with 13 bases left in between. The CDR3 coding sequence is TGTGCCAGCAGCCAAGAGGGGATGGCGGGAACTGAAGCTTTCTTT. Translated, it gives CASSQEGMAGTEAFF.

This clonotype is medium-sized. The genes are TRBV2 and TRBJ1-5, with no clear D. The CDR3 extends over 14 amino acids. Germline CDR1 SNHLY, CDR2 FYNNEI. V lost 3 bases and J lost 0, with 6 bases in between. This CDR3 is CASSERVSNQPQHF. The CDR3 DNA reads as TGTGCCAGCAGTGAGAGGGTTAGCAATCAGCCCCAGCATTTT.

V is TRBV19 and J is TRBJ2-1; TRBD2 matches 7 bases. V lost 8 bases and J lost 8; bases outside the gene matches: 9. Germline assignment: CDR1 LNHDA and CDR2 SQIVND (reference sequence). This CDR3 spans 13 amino acids. The CDR3 protein is CASGRLAGDEQFF. CDR3 sequence (DNA): TGTGCCAGTGGGAGACTAGCAGGCGATGAGCAGTTCTTC.

The chain links TRBV6-1 to TRBJ2-7, with 7 bases lining up with TRBD1. Trimming took 3 bases from V and 0 from J; bases not matched to a gene: 8. CDR3 size: 16 residues. Germline loops: CDR1 MNHNS, CDR2 SASEGT. In nucleotides, the CDR3 is TGTGCCAGCAGTGAGGGCACAGGGGTCCCCTCCTACGAGCAGTACTTC. It is translated as CASSEGTGVPSYEQYF.

V and J are TRBV12-3 or TRBV12-4 and TRBJ1-1; a possible D gene is TRBD1 (5 bases). The germline V and J ends were trimmed by 7 bases and 7 bases, with 16 bases remaining between them. This CDR3 has 13 residues. For the CDR3, the DNA is TGTGCCAGCACCAAGACAGTCGCTAATGAAGCTTTCTTT. Protein: CASTKTVANEAFF.

This clonotype has ten or more counts. The chain employs TRBV12-3 or TRBV12-4 and TRBJ1-2; tentatively, D is TRBD1 (5 bases). The CDR3 is 14 amino acids. V dropped 2 bases and J dropped 1 base, with 8 bases sitting between them. Written as DNA, the CDR3 is TGTGCCAGCAGTTTACCAGGGAATAACTATGGCTACACCTTC. Residues: CASSLPGNNYGYTF.

The chain has TRBV6-1 and TRBJ2-7; D is unclear. The length of the CDR3 is 15 residues. CDR1 and CDR2 from the germline V gene are MNHNS and SASEGT. Trimming stripped 0 bases from V and 0 bases from J, with 9 bases between. CDR3 residues: CASSEALRASYEQYF. The CDR3 DNA reads as TGTGCCAGCAGTGAAGCGCTTCGGGCCTCCTACGAGCAGTACTTC.

This clonotype showed up many times. The CDR3: CASSPAGEELFF. The CDR3 DNA reads TGTGCCAGCTCACCCGCGGGCGAAGAACTGTTTTTT. V is TRBV18 and J is TRBJ1-4; no clear D gene. Trimming shortened V by 3 bases and J by 12 bases, and 11 bases separated the two germline ends. The CDR3 is 12 residues long. Germline CDR1 KGHSH, CDR2 LQKENI.

Ten or more counts support this clonotype. The V call is TRBV7-8, the J call TRBJ1-6; TRBD1 aligns across 10 bases. This CDR3 spans 16 amino acids. The germline CDR1 and CDR2 sequences are SGHVS and FQNEAQ. Unmatched junction bases numbered 7, after V lost 4 bases and J lost 7 bases. The CDR3 nucleotides are TGTGCCAGCAGCTCATCTCCGGGACAGGGGAATTCACCCCTCCACTTT. It encodes CASSSSPGQGNSPLHF.

This clonotype was found many times. This chain uses TRBV3-1 with TRBJ1-2; 11 bases are a match to TRBD1. CDR3 length: 16 amino acids. Trimming took 3 bases from V and 7 from J; bases not matched to a gene: 10. CDR1 is LGHDT and CDR2 is YNNKEL in the germline V gene (reference sequence). CDR3 nucleotides: TGTGCCAGCAGCCAGGCCGGGACAGGGGGAATTTCTGGCTACACCTTC. This codes for CASSQAGTGGISGYTF.

This clonotype was observed many times. The V gene is TRBV6-1, the J gene TRBJ2-2, with no clear D. CDR3 length equals 13 residues. V gave up 4 bases and J gave up 8 bases, with 11 bases separating them. Looked up from germline, CDR1 is MNHNS and CDR2 is SASEGT. The CDR3 protein is CASSGRIVGELFF. In nucleotides, the CDR3 is TGTGCCAGCAGTGGCAGGATCGTGGGGGAGCTGTTTTTT.

This clonotype was observed at least ten times. The V and J genes are TRBV6-1 and TRBJ1-5; 9 nucleotides align to TRBD1. The V segment lost 7 bases and the J segment 2 bases; nucleotides outside the gene matches: 3. CDR1 is MNHNS and CDR2 is SASEGT in the germline V gene. The CDR3 sequence is 14 residues long. Written as DNA, the CDR3 is TGTGCCAGCAATACAGGGGGCGGCAATCAGCCCCAGCATTTT. Its protein product is CASNTGGGNQPQHF.

This clonotype was detected many times. The rearrangement uses TRBV19 and TRBJ1-5; perhaps TRBD1 as D (6 bases). CDR3 length equals 15 residues. The germline gives CDR1 LNHDA, CDR2 SQIVND (reference sequence). V lost 7 bases and J lost 3, with 16 bases in between. CDR3: CASTSTGGHNQPQHF. The CDR3 coding sequence is TGTGCCAGTACCTCGACAGGAGGGCACAATCAGCCCCAGCATTTT.

This clonotype showed up just a few times. The chain combines TRBV20-1 with TRBJ1-5, with no clear D. CDR3 length: 13 amino acids. V was clipped by 5 bases and J by 1 base, with 9 bases between them. Per germline, CDR1 DFQATT and CDR2 SNEGSKA (reference sequence). The CDR3 loop is CSALHTSNQPQHF. CDR3 nucleotide sequence: TGCAGTGCTTTGCATACCAGCAATCAGCCCCAGCATTTT.

CDR3 region: CASSLSGLKAKNIQYF. CDR3 in DNA: TGTGCCAGCAGTTTATCCGGACTCAAAGCCAAAAACATTCAGTACTTC. V is TRBV28 and J is TRBJ2-4; tentatively, D is TRBD2 (5 bases). This CDR3 region has 16 residues. Germline V gene sequence: CDR1 MDHEN, CDR2 SYDVKM. The V gene lost 1 base and the J gene lost 0 bases, with 10 bases spanning the gap.

This clonotype was detected a few times. The gene calls are TRBV7-2 and TRBJ2-2; the match to TRBD2 covers 10 bases. Germline CDR1 SGHTA, CDR2 FQGNSA. CDR3 size: 15 residues. The ends lost 2 bases at V and 4 bases at J; junction bases unmatched: 1. The CDR3 here is CASSLSGGATGELFF. The CDR3 DNA reads TGTGCCAGCAGCTTAAGCGGGGGGGCCACCGGGGAGCTGTTTTTT. The full variable domain, with the rest looked up from reference TRBV7-2 and TRBJ2-2, is GAGVSQSPSNKVTEKGKDVELRCDPISGHTALYWYRQSLGQGLEFLIYFQGNSAPDKSGLPSDRFSAERTGGSVSTLTIQRTQQEDSAVYLCASSLSGGATGELFFGEGSRLTVL.

In this sample, this clonotype turned up many times. V usage is TRBV28 and J usage is TRBJ1-1, with a weak D call TRBD1 (5 bases). This CDR3 is 14 amino acids long. Germline values: CDR1 MDHEN, CDR2 SYDVKM. V was shortened by 2 bases and J by 4 bases, with 11 bases between the two germline ends. This chain's CDR3 is CASSLRQRGTEAFF. DNA for the CDR3: TGTGCCAGCAGTTTAAGACAGCGGGGCACTGAAGCTTTCTTT. Based on the CDR3 plus reference TRBV28 and TRBJ1-1, the full variable domain is DVKVTQSSRYLVKRTGEKVFLECVQDMDHENMFWYRQDPGLGLRLIYFSYDVKMKEKGDIPEGYSVSREKKERFSLILESASTNQTSMYLCASSLRQRGTEAFFGQGTRLTVV.

Many counts were recorded for this clonotype. V gene TRBV28 combines with J gene TRBJ1-5, with D maybe TRBD1 (5 bases). This CDR3 has 16 amino acids. CDR1 is MDHEN and CDR2 is SYDVKM in the germline V gene. V lost 2 bases, J lost 0 bases, and 11 bases lay in between. CDR3 sequence reads: CASSLPGLYSNQPQHF. For the CDR3, the DNA is TGTGCCAGCAGTTTACCGGGACTCTATAGCAATCAGCCCCAGCATTTT.

Comments on this clonotype: A far larger clone lies a single base away; this is likely a read error. V is TRBV6-2 or TRBV6-3 and J is TRBJ2-1; D remains ambiguous. The CDR3 consists of 12 residues. The V gene's germline CDR1 is MNHEY and CDR2 SVGEGT. Trimming removed 5 bases at V and 3 bases at J, with 5 bases between. Here the CDR3 DNA reads TGTGCCAGCAGTCACTACTACAATGAGCAGTTCTTC. Amino acids: CASSHYYNEQFF.

The chain carries TRBV12-3 or TRBV12-4 and TRBJ1-2, with 8 bases matching TRBD1. The CDR3 sequence is 16 residues long. The trim removed 1 base at V and 3 bases at J, leaving 7 bases unmatched. The CDR3 loop is CASSLVSQGADYGYTF. CDR3 DNA: TGTGCCAGCAGTTTAGTGTCCCAGGGGGCTGACTATGGCTACACCTTC.